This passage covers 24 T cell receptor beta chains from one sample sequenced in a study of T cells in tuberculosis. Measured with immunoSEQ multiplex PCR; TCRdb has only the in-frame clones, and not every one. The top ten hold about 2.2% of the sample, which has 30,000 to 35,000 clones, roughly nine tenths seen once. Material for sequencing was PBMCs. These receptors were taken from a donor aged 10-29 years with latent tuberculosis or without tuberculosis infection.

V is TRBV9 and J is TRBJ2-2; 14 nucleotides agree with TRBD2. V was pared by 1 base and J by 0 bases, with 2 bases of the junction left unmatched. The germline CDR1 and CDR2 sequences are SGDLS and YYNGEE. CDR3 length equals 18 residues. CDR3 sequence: CASSVTTSGRANTGELFF. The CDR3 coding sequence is TGTGCCAGCAGCGTAACGACTAGCGGGAGGGCGAACACCGGGGAGCTGTTTTTT.

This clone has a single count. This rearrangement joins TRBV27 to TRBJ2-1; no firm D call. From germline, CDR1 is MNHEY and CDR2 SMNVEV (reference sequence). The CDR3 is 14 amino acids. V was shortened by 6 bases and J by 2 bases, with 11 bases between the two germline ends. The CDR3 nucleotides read TGTGCCAGCAGACTTGCCGGAGCCTACAATGAGCAGTTCTTC. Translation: CASRLAGAYNEQFF.

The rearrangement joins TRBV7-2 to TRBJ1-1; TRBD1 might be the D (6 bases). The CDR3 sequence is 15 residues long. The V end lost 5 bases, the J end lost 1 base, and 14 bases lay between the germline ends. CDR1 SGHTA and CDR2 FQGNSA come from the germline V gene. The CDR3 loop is CASSPPGQSNTEAFF. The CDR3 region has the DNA TGTGCCAGCAGCCCCCCAGGACAGTCGAACACTGAAGCTTTCTTT. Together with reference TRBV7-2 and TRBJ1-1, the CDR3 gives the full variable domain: GAGVSQSPSNKVTEKGKDVELRCDPISGHTALYWYRQSLGQGLEFLIYFQGNSAPDKSGLPSDRFSAERTGGSVSTLTIQRTQQEDSAVYLCASSPPGQSNTEAFFGQGTRLTVV.

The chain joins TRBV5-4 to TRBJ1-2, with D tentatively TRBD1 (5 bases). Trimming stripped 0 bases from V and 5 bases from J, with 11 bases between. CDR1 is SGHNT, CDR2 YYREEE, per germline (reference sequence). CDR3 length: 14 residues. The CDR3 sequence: CASSLDRQLYGYTF. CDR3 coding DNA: TGTGCCAGCAGCTTGGACAGGCAACTATATGGCTACACCTTC.

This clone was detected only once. The CDR3 sequence is CASSLFGGGRANTGELFF. In DNA, the CDR3 is TGTGCCAGCAGCTTATTCGGCGGCGGCAGGGCGAACACCGGGGAGCTGTTTTTT. The chain couples TRBV13 to TRBJ2-2; weak D call: TRBD1 (5 bases). There are 18 residues in the CDR3. Trimming took 2 bases from V and 0 from J, leaving 16 bases between them. In germline, CDR1 is PRHDT, CDR2 FYEKMQ (reference sequence).

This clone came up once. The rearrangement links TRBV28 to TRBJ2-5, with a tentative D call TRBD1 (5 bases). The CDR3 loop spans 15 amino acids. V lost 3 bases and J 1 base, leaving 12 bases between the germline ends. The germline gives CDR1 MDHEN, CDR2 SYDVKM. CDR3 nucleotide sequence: TGTGCCAGCAGTTTGGGCAGGGCACTCCAAGAGACCCAGTACTTC. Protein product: CASSLGRALQETQYF.

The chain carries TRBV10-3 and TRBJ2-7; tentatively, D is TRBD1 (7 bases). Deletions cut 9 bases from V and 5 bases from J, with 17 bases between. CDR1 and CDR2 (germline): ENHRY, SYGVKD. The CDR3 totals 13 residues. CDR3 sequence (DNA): TGTGCCATTAGTTCAGGGGGGCCCAACGAGCAGTACTTC. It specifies CAISSGGPNEQYF.

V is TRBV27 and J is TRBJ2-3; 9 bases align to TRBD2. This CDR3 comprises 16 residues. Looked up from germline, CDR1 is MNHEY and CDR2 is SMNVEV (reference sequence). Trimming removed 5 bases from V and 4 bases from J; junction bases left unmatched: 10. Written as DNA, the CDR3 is TGTGCCAGCAGTCAACAGAGAGCGGGGGGCGCAGATACGCAGTATTTT. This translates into CASSQQRAGGADTQYF.

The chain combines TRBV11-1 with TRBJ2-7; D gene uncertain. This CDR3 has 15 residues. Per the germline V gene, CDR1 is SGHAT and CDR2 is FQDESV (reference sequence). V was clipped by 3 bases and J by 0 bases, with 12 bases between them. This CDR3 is CASSLRGPSSYEQYF. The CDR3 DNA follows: TGTGCCAGCAGCTTGAGAGGCCCGAGCTCCTACGAGCAGTACTTC.

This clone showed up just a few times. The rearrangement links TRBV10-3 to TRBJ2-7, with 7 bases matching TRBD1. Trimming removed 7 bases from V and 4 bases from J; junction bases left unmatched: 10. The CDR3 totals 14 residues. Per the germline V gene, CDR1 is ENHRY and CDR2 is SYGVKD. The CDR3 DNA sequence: TGTGCCATCACCAAGACAGGGACGGAGTACGAGCAGTACTTC. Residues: CAITKTGTEYEQYF.

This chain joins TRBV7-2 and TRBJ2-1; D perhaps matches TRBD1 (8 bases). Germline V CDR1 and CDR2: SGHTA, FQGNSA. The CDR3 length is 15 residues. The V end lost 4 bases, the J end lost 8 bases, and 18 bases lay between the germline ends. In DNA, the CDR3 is TGTGCCAGCAGCTCCCGGGGGGACAGGTCAGATGAGCAGTTCTTC. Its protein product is CASSSRGDRSDEQFF.

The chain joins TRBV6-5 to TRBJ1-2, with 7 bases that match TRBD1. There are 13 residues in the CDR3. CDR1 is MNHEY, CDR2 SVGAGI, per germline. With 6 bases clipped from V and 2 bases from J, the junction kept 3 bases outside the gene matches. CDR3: CASSQTGNYGYTF. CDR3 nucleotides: TGTGCCAGCAGCCAGACAGGGAACTATGGCTACACCTTC.

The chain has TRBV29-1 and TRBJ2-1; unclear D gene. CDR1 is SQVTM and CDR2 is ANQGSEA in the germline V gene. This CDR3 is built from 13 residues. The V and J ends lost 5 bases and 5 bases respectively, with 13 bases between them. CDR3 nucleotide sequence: TGCAGCGTTATCCCAGAAGATGACAATGAGCAGTTCTTC. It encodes CSVIPEDDNEQFF.

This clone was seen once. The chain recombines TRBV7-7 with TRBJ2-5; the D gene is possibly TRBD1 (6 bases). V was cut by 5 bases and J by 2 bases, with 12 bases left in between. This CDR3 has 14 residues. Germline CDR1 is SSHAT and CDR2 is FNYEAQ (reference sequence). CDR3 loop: CASSPGQLQETQYF. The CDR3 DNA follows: TGTGCCAGCAGCCCCGGACAGTTACAAGAGACCCAGTACTTC. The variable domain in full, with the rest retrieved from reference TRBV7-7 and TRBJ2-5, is GAGVSQSPRYKVTKRGQDVTLRCDPISSHATLYWYQQALGQGPEFLTYFNYEAQPDKSGLPSDRFSAERPEGSISTLTIQRTEQRDSAMYRCASSPGQLQETQYFGPGTRLLVL.

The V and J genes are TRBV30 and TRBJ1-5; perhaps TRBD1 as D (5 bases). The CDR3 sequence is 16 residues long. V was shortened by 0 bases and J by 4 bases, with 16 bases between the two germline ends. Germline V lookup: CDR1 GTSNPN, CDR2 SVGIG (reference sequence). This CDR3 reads CAWSVRGTLGNQPQHF. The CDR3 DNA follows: TGTGCCTGGAGTGTACGGGGGACCCTCGGAAATCAGCCCCAGCATTTT.

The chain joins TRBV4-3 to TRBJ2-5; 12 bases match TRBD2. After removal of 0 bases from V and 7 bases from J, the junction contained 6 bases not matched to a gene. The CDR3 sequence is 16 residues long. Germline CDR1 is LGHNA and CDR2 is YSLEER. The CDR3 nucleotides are TGCGCCAGCAGCCAAGAATGGACTAGCGGGGACGGGACCCAGTACTTC. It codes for CASSQEWTSGDGTQYF.

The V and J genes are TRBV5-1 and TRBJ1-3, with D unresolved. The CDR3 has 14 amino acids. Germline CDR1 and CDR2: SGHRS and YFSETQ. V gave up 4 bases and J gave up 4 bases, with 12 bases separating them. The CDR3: CASSPRGEGNTIYF. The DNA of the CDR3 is TGCGCCAGCAGCCCCCGGGGTGAAGGAAACACCATATATTTT.

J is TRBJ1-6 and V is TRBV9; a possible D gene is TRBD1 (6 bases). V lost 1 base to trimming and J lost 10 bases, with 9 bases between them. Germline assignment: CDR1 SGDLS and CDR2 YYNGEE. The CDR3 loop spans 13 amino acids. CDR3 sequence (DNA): TGTGCCAGCAGCGTACAGGGGAACTCACCCCTCCACTTT. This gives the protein CASSVQGNSPLHF.

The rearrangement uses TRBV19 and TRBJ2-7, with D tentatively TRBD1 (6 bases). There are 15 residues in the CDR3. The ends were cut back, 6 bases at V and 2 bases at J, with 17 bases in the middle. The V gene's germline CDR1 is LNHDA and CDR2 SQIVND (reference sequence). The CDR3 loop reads CASSETGEIPYEQYF. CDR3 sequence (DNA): TGTGCCAGTAGCGAGACAGGAGAGATCCCCTACGAGCAGTACTTC.

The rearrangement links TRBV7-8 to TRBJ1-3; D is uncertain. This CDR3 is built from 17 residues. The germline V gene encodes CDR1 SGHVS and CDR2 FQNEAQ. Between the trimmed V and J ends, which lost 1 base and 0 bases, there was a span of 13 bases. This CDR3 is CASSLVMAASSGNTIYF. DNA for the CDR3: TGTGCCAGCAGCTTAGTCATGGCAGCGAGCTCTGGAAACACCATATATTTT.

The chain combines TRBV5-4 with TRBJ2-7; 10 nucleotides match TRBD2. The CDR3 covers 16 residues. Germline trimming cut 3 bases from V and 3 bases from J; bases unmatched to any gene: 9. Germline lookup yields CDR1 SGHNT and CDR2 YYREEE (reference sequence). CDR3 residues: CASSSWSSSGSYEQYF. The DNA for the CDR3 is TGTGCCAGCAGCTCTTGGTCGTCTAGCGGGAGCTACGAGCAGTACTTC.

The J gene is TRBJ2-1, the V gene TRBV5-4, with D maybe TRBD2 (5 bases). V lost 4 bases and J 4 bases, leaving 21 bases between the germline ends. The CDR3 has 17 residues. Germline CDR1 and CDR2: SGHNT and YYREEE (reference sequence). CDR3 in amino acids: CASSQKLGWTGYNEQFF. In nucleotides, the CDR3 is TGTGCCAGCAGCCAAAAACTTGGCTGGACGGGATACAATGAGCAGTTCTTC.

CDR3 sequence: CASSSPPGGYTF. Here the CDR3 DNA reads TGTGCCAGCAGTTCCCCTCCGGGTGGCTACACCTTC. V gene TRBV28 combines with J gene TRBJ1-2; D is uncertain. The length of the CDR3 is 12 residues. V was clipped by 4 bases and J by 7 bases, with 10 bases between them. Per germline, CDR1 MDHEN and CDR2 SYDVKM.

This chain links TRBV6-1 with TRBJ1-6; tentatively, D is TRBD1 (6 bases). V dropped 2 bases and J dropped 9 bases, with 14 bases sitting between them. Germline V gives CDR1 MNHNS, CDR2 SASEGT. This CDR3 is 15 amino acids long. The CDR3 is CASSERQASGSPLHF. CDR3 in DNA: TGTGCCAGCAGTGAAAGACAGGCAAGTGGTTCACCCCTCCACTTT.